The 25 T cell receptor beta chains below were found in one sample sequenced in a study of early T cells in non-severe SARS-CoV-2 infection. MiXCR, applied by TCRdb to the 5' RACE reads, yields one record per CDR3 protein. Of 100,000 to 130,000 distinct CDR3 sequences listed, approximately 12% are singletons. The sequenced material came from whole blood. The source is an adult who was a healthcare worker with PCR-confirmed SARS-CoV-2 infection or an uninfected control (not recorded which).

The genes are TRBV20-1 and TRBJ1-2; D ambiguous. Germline CDR1 DFQATT, CDR2 SNEGSKA (reference sequence). V shed 5 bases and J shed 6 bases, with 13 bases lying between them. There are 12 residues in the CDR3. CDR3 sequence reads: CSAEEGRDGYTF. In DNA form, the CDR3 reads TGCAGTGCTGAGGAGGGTCGGGATGGCTACACCTTC.

This clonotype occurred a few times. The rearrangement links TRBV27 to TRBJ2-1; D might be TRBD1 or TRBD2, each matching 5 bases. Per germline, CDR1 MNHEY and CDR2 SMNVEV (reference sequence). Trimming took 6 bases from V and 10 from J, leaving 10 bases between them. The CDR3 totals 11 residues. The CDR3 region is CASRLGEEQFF. The CDR3 region has the DNA TGTGCCAGCAGATTGGGGGAGGAGCAGTTCTTC.

This clonotype came up a few times. The gene calls are TRBV28 and TRBJ1-2; D may be TRBD1 (6 bases). The germline CDR1 and CDR2 sequences are MDHEN and SYDVKM. The CDR3 length is 12 residues. Trimming shortened V by 4 bases and J by 8 bases, and 11 bases separated the two germline ends. The CDR3: CASSYRASGYTF. DNA of the CDR3: TGTGCCAGCAGTTACAGGGCTAGCGGCTACACCTTC.

The chain joins TRBV12-3 or TRBV12-4 to TRBJ2-3; TRBD2 agrees at 8 bases. CDR3 length: 15 amino acids. J was trimmed by 1 base and V by 6 bases; bases with no gene match: 6. CDR3 sequence reads: CASSSLAERTDTQYF. CDR3 DNA sequence: TGTGCCAGCAGCTCACTAGCGGAACGCACAGATACGCAGTATTTT.

This clonotype was counted many times. This chain uses TRBV6-5 with TRBJ2-7; 9 nucleotides agree with TRBD1. CDR3 length equals 13 residues. Germline V lookup: CDR1 MNHEY, CDR2 SVGAGI. The junction had 2 bases not matched to a gene; V was cut back by 2 bases and J by 6 bases. Here the CDR3 reads CASSYVTGGEQYF. The DNA of the CDR3 is TGTGCCAGCAGTTACGTGACAGGGGGCGAGCAGTACTTC.

This clonotype was observed many times. The V call is TRBV2, the J call TRBJ2-2; possible D gene TRBD2, 6 bases. The V gene lost 8 bases and the J gene lost 3 bases, with 22 bases spanning the gap. From germline, CDR1 is SNHLY and CDR2 FYNNEI. This CDR3 has 17 amino acids. Here the CDR3 DNA reads TGTGCCAGCGACCTGGGACCTCTCGGCGGGGACACCGGGGAGCTGTTTTTT. This gives the protein CASDLGPLGGDTGELFF.

The chain recombines TRBV11-2 with TRBJ2-1, with D hard to call. From germline, CDR1 is SGHAT and CDR2 FQNNGV. Trimming left V 6 bases short and J 0 bases short, with 18 bases between. CDR3 size: 17 residues. The CDR3 protein is CASRYFGLFTSYNEQFF. The CDR3 DNA reads TGTGCCAGCAGGTACTTTGGGCTTTTCACCTCCTACAATGAGCAGTTCTTC. Filled out from reference TRBV11-2 and TRBJ2-1, the complete variable domain reads EAGVAQSPRYKIIEKRQSVAFWCNPISGHATLYWYQQILGQGPKLLIQFQNNGVVDDSQLPKDRFSAERLKGVDSTLKIQPAKLEDSAVYLCASRYFGLFTSYNEQFFGPGTRLTVL.

The rearrangement links TRBV20-1 to TRBJ1-6, with D unresolved. V lost 6 bases, J lost 0 bases, and 15 bases lay in between. Germline lookup yields CDR1 DFQATT and CDR2 SNEGSKA (reference sequence). The CDR3 extends over 16 amino acids. DNA for the CDR3: TGCAGTGCCAGGAAGAGGGAGAGCTCCTATAATTCACCCCTCCACTTT. Translation: CSARKRESSYNSPLHF.

The chain carries TRBV5-6 and TRBJ2-1; weak D call: TRBD1 (6 bases). Per the germline V gene, CDR1 is SGHDT and CDR2 is YYEEEE. Trimming pared 0 bases from V and 6 bases from J, leaving 7 bases between. The CDR3 covers 13 residues. The CDR3 spells CASSLGTVNEQFF. As DNA, the CDR3 is TGTGCCAGCAGCTTGGGGACAGTCAATGAGCAGTTCTTC.

The V and J genes are TRBV5-1 and TRBJ2-5; TRBD2 aligns across 9 bases. The V and J ends lost 7 bases and 3 bases, in that order; junction bases with no gene match: 13. Germline CDR1 and CDR2: SGHRS and YFSETQ. This CDR3 contains 16 residues. DNA for the CDR3: TGCGCCAGCCTGCGGGGAGTAGCGGGAGTGGAAGAGACCCAGTACTTC. It translates to CASLRGVAGVEETQYF.

In this sample, this clonotype turned up a few times. The V call is TRBV6-2 or TRBV6-3, the J call TRBJ1-2; D not resolved. Germline-derived CDR1 and CDR2 are MNHEY and SVGEGT. The CDR3 runs to 12 residues. V lost 0 bases and J 3 bases, leaving 2 bases between the germline ends. The CDR3 sequence is CASSYSDYGYTF. The CDR3 coding sequence is TGTGCCAGCAGTTACTCAGACTATGGCTACACCTTC.

A single count supports this clonotype. J is TRBJ2-5 and V is TRBV9; D remains ambiguous. Trimming left V 0 bases short and J 2 bases short, with 5 bases between. This CDR3 has 13 residues. Germline V gives CDR1 SGDLS, CDR2 YYNGEE. CDR3 protein: CASSVDKQETQYF. The CDR3 DNA reads TGTGCCAGCAGCGTAGACAAACAAGAGACCCAGTACTTC. The full variable domain, completed using reference TRBV9 and TRBJ2-5, is DSGVTQTPKHLITATGQRVTLRCSPRSGDLSVYWYQQSLDQGLQFLIQYYNGEERAKGNILERFSAQQFPDLHSELNLSSLELGDSALYFCASSVDKQETQYFGPGTRLLVL.

This clonotype was recorded a few times. V is TRBV6-2 or TRBV6-3 and J is TRBJ1-2, with TRBD1 matching over 10 bases. The CDR3 contains 14 residues. CDR1 is MNHEY and CDR2 is SVGEGT in the germline V gene. J gave up 7 bases and V 2 bases, and 4 bases lay outside the gene matches. CDR3 nucleotides: TGTGCCAGCAGTTACGCCGGGACAGGGGTTGGCTACACCTTC. This encodes CASSYAGTGVGYTF.

As DNA, the CDR3 is TGCAGTGCTAGAGCGACGAATGGACTAGCGGGATTCAATGAGCAGTTCTTC. This sequence encodes CSARATNGLAGFNEQFF. V usage is TRBV20-1 and J usage is TRBJ2-1; 12 bases line up with TRBD2. Germline loops: CDR1 DFQATT, CDR2 SNEGSKA (reference sequence). Trimming cost V 1 base and J 6 bases; bases outside gene matches: 10. The CDR3 extends over 17 amino acids.

This clonotype occurred many times. The rearrangement joins TRBV5-4 to TRBJ2-7, with TRBD1 matching 9 bases. Looked up from germline, CDR1 is SGHNT and CDR2 is YYREEE (reference sequence). The V and J ends lost 0 bases and 3 bases, in that order; junction bases with no gene match: 4. The CDR3 loop spans 15 amino acids. The CDR3 DNA is TGTGCCAGCAGCTTGGGGGGACAGGGAATCTACGAGCAGTACTTC. Translating gives CASSLGGQGIYEQYF.

This clonotype was detected ten times or more. The rearrangement links TRBV7-9 to TRBJ1-1, with D possibly being TRBD1 (6 bases). The CDR3 is made up of 15 amino acids. The V gene lost 5 bases and the J gene lost 6 bases, with 19 bases spanning the gap. The germline gives CDR1 SEHNR, CDR2 FQNEAQ (reference sequence). For the CDR3, the DNA is TGTGCCAGCAGCCCGCCGGGGGGCCGGTTCGCTGAAGCTTTCTTT. It codes for CASSPPGGRFAEAFF.

This chain joins TRBV18 and TRBJ1-2; tentative D call: TRBD1 (5 bases). The CDR3 totals 14 residues. CDR1 is KGHSH and CDR2 is LQKENI in the germline V gene. The V and J ends lost 3 bases and 8 bases respectively, with 16 bases between them. In DNA form, the CDR3 reads TGTGCCAGCTCACCCCAGGGTCGAAGAGGGGGCTACACCTTC. It yields the protein CASSPQGRRGGYTF.

This clonotype has just a few counts. The V and J genes are TRBV2 and TRBJ1-1; weak D call: TRBD1 (5 bases). Germline V gives CDR1 SNHLY, CDR2 FYNNEI. The CDR3 has 14 residues. Trimming took off 0 bases at V and 2 bases at J, with 7 bases between the two ends. As DNA, the CDR3 is TGTGCCAGCAGTGAAGCGGGGGGAAACACTGAAGCTTTCTTT. Its protein is CASSEAGGNTEAFF.

The chain employs TRBV7-8 and TRBJ2-3; TRBD2 might be the D (6 bases). Trimming left V 5 bases short and J 0 bases short, with 12 bases between. The V gene's germline CDR1 is SGHVS and CDR2 FQNEAQ. This CDR3 has 15 amino acids. The CDR3 DNA follows: TGTGCCAGCAGCCCAGAGGGGACTAGCACAGATACGCAGTATTTT. Translated: CASSPEGTSTDTQYF.

This clonotype was picked up a small number of times. The chain recombines TRBV5-6 with TRBJ1-5, with D uncertain. Trimming left V 2 bases short and J 0 bases short, with 12 bases between. The CDR3 consists of 16 residues. Germline-derived CDR1 and CDR2 are SGHDT and YYEEEE. The CDR3 protein is CASSFRHPNSNQPQHF. CDR3 DNA: TGTGCCAGCAGCTTCAGGCACCCTAATAGCAATCAGCCCCAGCATTTT.

Of note for this clonotype: A much larger clone is a single base away; this may be a read error. The CDR3 does not end in the conserved phenylalanine or tryptophan, so this is likely a read error. J is TRBJ2-7 and V is TRBV6-6, with TRBD2 matching over 10 bases. Germline values: CDR1 MNHNY, CDR2 SVGAGI (reference sequence). The CDR3 consists of 15 residues. V shed 6 bases and J 3 bases; nucleotides not matched to a gene: 8. The CDR3 loop is CASRAGTSVNYEQYL. For the CDR3, the DNA is TGTGCCAGCAGGGCCGGGACTAGCGTCAACTACGAGCAGTACCTC.

The chain has TRBV4-3 and TRBJ2-1; possibly TRBD2 for D (5 bases). Germline CDR1 and CDR2: LGHNA and YSLEER. V was trimmed by 3 bases and J by 6 bases, leaving 15 bases between them. The CDR3 length is 15 residues. CDR3 bases: TGCGCCAGCAGCCATAACCAGCTAGCCTTCAATGAGCAGTTCTTC. It is translated as CASSHNQLAFNEQFF.

The J gene is TRBJ2-7, the V gene TRBV12-3 or TRBV12-4; D unresolved. V was clipped by 5 bases and J by 2 bases, with 13 bases between them. CDR3 length: 14 residues. As DNA, the CDR3 is TGTGCCAGCAGTCAAACCCCCCGCCCCTACGAGCAGTACTTC. This translates into CASSQTPRPYEQYF.

The table lists this clonotype with a few counts. The V gene is TRBV28, the J gene TRBJ2-7; D is unresolved. This CDR3 region has 15 residues. The germline V and J ends were trimmed by 6 bases and 1 base, with 16 bases remaining between them. Germline lookup yields CDR1 MDHEN and CDR2 SYDVKM. Here the CDR3 reads CASRSQVSFSYEQYF. The DNA of the CDR3 is TGTGCCAGCAGGTCTCAGGTATCCTTTTCCTACGAGCAGTACTTC.

This clonotype was observed at least ten times. The chain recombines TRBV6-1 with TRBJ2-7; 8 positions match TRBD2. Germline V gene data show CDR1 as MNHNS and CDR2 as SASEGT. This CDR3 comprises 13 residues. The V gene end was trimmed by 6 bases and the J gene end by 6 bases; junction bases not matched to a gene: 7. The CDR3 region has the DNA TGTGCCAGCAGAGCTTTAGCGGGAATCGAGCAGTACTTC. This codes for CASRALAGIEQYF.